This record covers a single T cell receptor (beta chain). It has no known antigen specificity. Per-nucleotide qualities are absent, and no much larger clonotype sits a single base away. The cohort consisted of 600 to 700 healthy bone marrow donors. All cohort members were sampled while nominally healthy, although unrecorded immune exposures were likely present. The donor tested CMV seropositive and was one of the 289 seropositive cohort members. Every donor gave a peripheral blood sample, and the peripheral blood mononuclear cells from that sample were used for TCR beta sequencing. The Qiagen DNeasy Blood Extraction Kit was used to extract genomic DNA from the blood cell samples. V ends up 6 bases short and J 7 bases short, with an unmatched junction base count of 11. From a lookup of the germline V gene, CDR1 and CDR2 are MNHEY and SVGAGI. The CDR3 sequence holds 14 residues, the cysteine and phenylalanine included. The CDR3 DNA has 42 bases and is translated from base 1.

The data stem from a study of cytomegalovirus exposure and HLA in healthy donors (dated by TCRdb to the late 2010s). About the full investigation: According to an earlier analysis of around 600 of the donors, 150 million to 200 million T cells yielded over 100 million unique TCR beta sequences and about 280 Gb of sequence data. Roughly 290 gigabases of sequencing data and 91 million or so unique TCR sequences made up an early release that covered several hundred HLA-typed donors. Of the roughly 390 genotyped donors, 80% to 90% were placed in the genetic ancestry cluster associated with self-reported Caucasian donors. The study aimed to test whether signatures of past pathogen exposure could be identified by cataloging public T cell receptors. Using immunosequencing, the study profiled T cell repertoires from roughly 650 subjects and related those repertoires to cytomegalovirus serostatus. Besides the first cohort of roughly 660 subjects, a separate validation cohort made up of over 100 different subjects was used. High-throughput TCR immunosequencing, statistical association of individual TCRs with disease status, and machine learning were combined to predict cytomegalovirus infection status. To study patterns of TCR occurrence, a later analysis re-analyzed previously published TCR beta repertoires from several hundred donors and added high-resolution HLA genotyping. Rather than drawing on any new phenotypic data, the later analysis identified candidate immune exposures from TCR beta sequences and the way those sequences occurred across donors. An earlier analysis of fewer than 750 of the donors used high-throughput TCR beta sequencing to judge whether each TCR beta V gene segment behaved as functional or pseudogenic. Donor age, sex, ethnicity and CMV serostatus were compiled alongside the repertoire data. A later genetic analysis used genome-wide SNP genotypes for about 65% of the 666 donors, treating that subset as a discovery cohort. All discovery cohort repertoires had been generated on a single sequencing platform. Class I and class II HLA loci were covered by the typing at four-digit resolution. Typing coverage varied by locus: roughly 629-640 donors for A, B, C, DRB1 and DQB1; roughly 500 for DQA1; about 590 for DPA1; fewer than 480 for DPB1. Four or five DR-DQ haplotypes were handled as single units for association and clustering, since linkage in the cohort was strong. On average, over 200,000 unique TCR beta nucleotide sequences were sequenced per donor among some 420 genotyped donors of the cohort, with roughly 18% of those sequences being non-productive. Overall study outcomes, separate from this receptor: Linkage disequilibrium might explain the correlated functional status among segregating V segments, but an unknown experimental factor could not be excluded. Because counts were too low, more than 15 rarely observed V segments, including chromosome 9 orphons, were excluded from the earlier analysis of about 500 of the donors. In a later analysis, 15,000 to 20,000 TCR beta sequences were associated with specific HLA alleles at a false discovery rate of 0.05. The sequencing pipeline was judged likely to have produced a cluster of highly shared sequence variants as a technical artifact. In a later genetic analysis, fewer N-insertions in productive TCRs were reported among donors in an Asian-associated ancestry cluster than the 666-donor mean. A later analysis found that HLA-associated TCR beta chains were more clonally expanded and had lower generation probabilities than equally common non-associated chains. It was suggested by the authors that the approach could potentially be generalized to other disease states and immunological phenotypes. In a later analysis, the rate of TCR association differed among HLA loci, with DRB1 alleles having the most associated TCRs and HLA-C alleles having the fewest. According to a later analysis, most CMV-associated TCR beta chains appeared to be HLA-restricted, and the HLA associations seemed to be driven largely by CMV exposure. Because HLA typing was missing for some donors at each locus, association tests included only the typed subset. In a later genetic analysis, a missense DCLRE1C variant was associated with V-gene and J-gene trimming of TCR beta chains, and the association was replicated in an independent cohort. The classifier was reported to diagnose cytomegalovirus status with high specificity and sensitivity in both the original and validation cohorts. A few of the identified cytomegalovirus-associated TCR beta chains were confirmed in vitro to be specific for cytomegalovirus antigens. Some IMGT-functional V segments, including TRBV6-2 and TRBV6-3, could not be told apart with the 87-base-pair reads, so those segments were excluded. Immune exposure information for the cohort was limited to CMV serostatus. A further reported finding was that TCR beta sequences accurately predicted the HLA-A and HLA-B alleles for most subjects in the first cohort. In a later analysis, several top co-occurrence clusters were reported to appear linked to parvovirus B19, influenza, CMV and Epstein-Barr virus. When HLA alleles, especially DR and DQ, strongly co-occurred, TCR associations were difficult to assign to individual alleles. The cohort was sequenced for TCR beta chains only, and without alpha or paired-chain data the features that could be detected were limited. Across donors, most TCR sequences were observed very rarely, whereas some public TCRs were present in many individuals. In the study, about 150 TCR beta chains were listed as associated with cytomegalovirus. An earlier analysis of some 590 of the donors showed that most TCR beta V segments appeared in productive rearrangements either about 90% or about 30% of the time, which broadly matched IMGT annotations. Sequencing depth was assumed to be roughly uniform across donors in the presence/absence analyses, though that assumption may not hold.

The library was produced with the immunoSEQ multiplex PCR assay. A mixture of 60 forward primers for TCR Vbeta segments and 13 reverse primers for TCR Jbeta segments was used in the multiplex PCR. The CDR3 region of rearranged TCR beta genes was amplified from genomic DNA by a multiplex PCR assay. The Illumina HiSeq System was used to sequence the amplified TCR beta libraries as 87-base-pair reads. Regarding the original processing steps: A later analysis tallied around 82 million unique TCR beta chains across the 666 repertoires, and some 10 million of those chains were shared by two or more donors. Raw reads were error-corrected and collapsed into unique sequences by a nearest-neighbor algorithm in which closely related sequences were merged to remove PCR and sequencing errors. Alignment of CDR3 sequences to IMGT reference sequences was used to assign V, D and J gene segments. For a sequence to be retained, a match of at least six nucleotides to both a V gene segment and a J gene segment was required. A rearrangement counted as productive if the CDR3 had no stop codons and remained in frame with V and J, and every other rearrangement counted as non-productive. Following IMGT convention, CDR3 was defined as the stretch from the second conserved V-encoded cysteine up to the conserved J-encoded phenylalanine. The earlier analysis of a few hundred of the donors excluded any sequence lacking an unambiguous match to a single V gene segment. An earlier analysis of roughly 590 of the donors called V segments functional above 56.7% productive rearrangements and segregating when the between-donor standard deviation exceeded 5%. A statistical classification framework was developed to diagnose cytomegalovirus status using the catalog of TCR beta chain sequences. A later analysis assigned V and J genes by comparing TCR nucleotide sequences with IMGT/GENE-DB human TR gene sequences. In a later analysis, CDR3 sequences and most-parsimonious VDJ recombination scenarios were assigned using the TCRdist pipeline. A later analysis defined each TCR beta chain by its CDR3 amino acid sequence plus V-gene family, and excluded reads lacking a unique V-gene family. In a later analysis, 500 to 650 highly shared, low-generation-probability nucleotide sequences were removed to address suspected cross-contamination and a sequencing artifact. In a later analysis, a clonal expansion index for each public chain was calculated from normalized within-repertoire ranks of inferred template counts. In a later analysis, generation probabilities were computed using a VDJ recombination model fitted to out-of-frame rearrangements, and the results were checked against IGoR. In a later analysis, hypergeometric tests were used to score TCR-TCR, TCR-HLA and TCR-CMV co-occurrence, with a repertoire-size bias correction applied to TCR pairs. A later analysis estimated false discovery rates by permuting HLA or CMV assignments 20 times. A later analysis grouped co-occurring TCRs with DBSCAN, adding TCRdist sequence similarity when clustering within HLA-allele-positive subsets. Co-occurrence clustering excluded repertoires with fewer than 30,000 or more than 120,000 public chains, plus five with anomalous nucleotide sharing. Entries here come from immuneACCESS through TCRdb and include only in-frame sequences with V and J called. Some clones fail to appear in such tables; in the studies checked, an unresolved V gene covers under half of the shortfall, and the cause of the remainder is unknown. V and J calls and clone size are those listed in that table; D and trimming were worked out from the DNA. This sample has about 130,000 clones in its table, and about 70% of those were observed once. Under 15% of the sample lies in the top ten.

This chain is built from TRBV6-5 and TRBJ1-2, with 7 bases aligning to TRBD1. Sequenced sample: PBMCs. The TCR comes from a woman in her sixties in good health and CMV-seropositive. The CDR3 in this case is CASRADRPRGGYTF. The nucleotide sequence reads TGTGCCAGCAGAGCGGACAGGCCTCGGGGTGGCTACACCTTC.